In its sample, the clone carrying this T cell receptor beta chain was seen once. Its antigen is currently unknown. The CDR3 runs to 12 residues. CDR1 is LNHNV and CDR2 is YYDKDF in the germline V gene (reference sequence). Deletions cut 6 bases from V and 6 bases from J, with 9 bases between. This specimen comes from a study of shared clonotypes between healthy human individuals. Overall study: Each donor had three CD4 naive, three CD4 memory, two CD8 naive and one CD8 memory plate.

The data were produced by immunoSEQ multiplex PCR, yet TCRdb's version contains in-frame clones alone and is incomplete. The repertoire consists of around 2.5 million clones, with 80% to 95% occurring once and the leading ten covering approximately 0.37%. The CD4+ fraction was divided into a CD45RA+ naive subset and a CD45RA-negative memory subset. Study outcomes and limitations: Clonotypes shared by all four donors outscored non-shared clonotypes in generation probability. Represented genetic and exposure-history diversity was restricted by having few donors.

Sequences were obtained from naive CD4+ T cells from PBMCs. Subset in this sample: CD45RA+ positively selected. The rearrangement uses TRBV15 and TRBJ2-1, with D unclear. The origin of this receptor is a young man in good health. Some clones in this sample may be carry-over from other donors' samples. CDR3 DNA sequence: TGTGCCACCAGGGCCCGATCCAATGAGCAGTTCTTC. As protein: CATRARSNEQFF.